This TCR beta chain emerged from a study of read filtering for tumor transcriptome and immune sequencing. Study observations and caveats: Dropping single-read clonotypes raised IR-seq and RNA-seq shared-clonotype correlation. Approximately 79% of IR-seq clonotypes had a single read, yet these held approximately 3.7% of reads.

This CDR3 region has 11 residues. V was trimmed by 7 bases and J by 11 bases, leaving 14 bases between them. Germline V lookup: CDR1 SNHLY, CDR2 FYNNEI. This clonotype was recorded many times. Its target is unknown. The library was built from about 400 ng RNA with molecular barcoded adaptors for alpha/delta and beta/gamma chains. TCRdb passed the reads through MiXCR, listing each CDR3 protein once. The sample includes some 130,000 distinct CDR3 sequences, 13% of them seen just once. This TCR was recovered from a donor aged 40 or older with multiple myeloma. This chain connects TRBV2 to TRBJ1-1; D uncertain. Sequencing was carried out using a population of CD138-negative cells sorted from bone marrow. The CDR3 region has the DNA TGTGCCAGCACAGACTGGGCGGAGGCTTTCTTT. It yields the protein CASTDWAEAFF.